Detailed here is one T cell receptor beta chain. V lost 2 bases, J lost 6 bases, and 14 bases lay in between. The CDR3 sequence is 14 residues long. CDR1 is GTSNPN, CDR2 SVGIG, per germline (reference sequence). This entry comes from a study of blood T cell repertoires in COVID-19. Assay: immunoSEQ multiplex PCR; the TCRdb copy retains only in-frame clones and omits some. The sample holds more than 200,000 clones; roughly 84% are singletons and the top ten take approximately 2.1%. The TCR originated in a woman in her thirties or forties who had recovered from COVID-19. The chain is built from TRBV30 and TRBJ2-1; D possibly corresponds to TRBD2 (5 bases). Sequencing was performed on peripheral blood. CDR3: CAWSQTREGNEQFF. The CDR3 DNA reads as TGTGCCTGGAGTCAGACCCGTGAGGGCAATGAGCAGTTCTTC.